These T cell receptor beta chains were read from a single sample in a study of blood T cell repertoires in COVID-19. This table comes from immunoSEQ multiplex PCR, and its TCRdb copy is limited to in-frame clones, with some not included. The profile covers some 300,000 clones, with around nine tenths appearing a single time and approximately 8.8% taken by the ten largest. The sequenced material came from PBMCs or T cells enriched from blood (not recorded which). Receptors originate from a woman between 40 and 50 years old who had recovered from COVID-19. Both conserved end residues are part of each CDR3. The D gene is left open where the match is weak. Size values are once, few and many counts, or a class for expanded clones, and some rows have none.

CDR3nt: TGTTCAACAGTGGTCTCCTACGAGCAGTACTTC
CDR3aa: CSTVVSYEQYF
abundance: -
j_gene: TRBJ2-7
v_gene: TRBV28
d_gene: -

CDR3nt: TGTGCCAGCAGCAAAGGGGGGGGATATTGCAATGAGCAGTTCTTC
CDR3aa: CASSKGGGYCNEQFF
abundance: -
j_gene: TRBJ2-1
v_gene: TRBV21-1
d_gene: -

CDR3nt: TGTGCCTGGAGTGTAACAGGAGCGCTAATTTTGACCTACGAGCAGTACTTC
CDR3aa: CAWSVTGALILTYEQYF
abundance: -
j_gene: TRBJ2-7
v_gene: TRBV30
d_gene: -

CDR3nt: TGCAGTGCCGGGACTAGCCATGAGCAGTTCTTC
CDR3aa: CSAGTSHEQFF
abundance: -
j_gene: TRBJ2-1
v_gene: TRBV20-1
d_gene: TRBD2

CDR3nt: TGTGCCAGCAGCTTAGCGCTGACACCCTCCCTGCAGTTCTTC
CDR3aa: CASSLALTPSLQFF
abundance: -
j_gene: TRBJ2-1
v_gene: TRBV7-8
d_gene: -

CDR3nt: TGTGCCAGCAGACCGACAGGGTTGAACACTGAAGCTTTCTTT
CDR3aa: CASRPTGLNTEAFF
abundance: -
j_gene: TRBJ1-1
v_gene: TRBV7-2
d_gene: TRBD1

CDR3nt: TGTGCCAGCAGCTTCAGCACTACCTACGAGCAGTACTTC
CDR3aa: CASSFSTTYEQYF
abundance: -
j_gene: TRBJ2-7
v_gene: TRBV7-9
d_gene: -

CDR3nt: TGCGCCAGCAGCTCCCGACCTCCAGGACAAGAGACCCAGTACTTC
CDR3aa: CASSSRPPGQETQYF
abundance: -
j_gene: TRBJ2-5
v_gene: TRBV5-1
d_gene: -

CDR3nt: TGCAGCGTTGTCTCAGGGGGCGACTATGGCTACACCTTC
CDR3aa: CSVVSGGDYGYTF
abundance: once
j_gene: TRBJ1-2
v_gene: TRBV29-1
d_gene: TRBD1

CDR3nt: TGTGCCAGCAGCTATGGACAGGGGGATACGTACTTC
CDR3aa: CASSYGQGDTYF
abundance: -
j_gene: TRBJ2-7
v_gene: TRBV5-6
d_gene: TRBD1

CDR3nt: TGTGCCAGCAGCTTAGCCGGGACAGACAATCAGCCCCAGCATTTT
CDR3aa: CASSLAGTDNQPQHF
abundance: -
j_gene: TRBJ1-5
v_gene: TRBV7-9
d_gene: TRBD1

CDR3nt: TGTGCCAGCACCCAATTCGACAGGGCGTACGAAAAACTGTTTTTT
CDR3aa: CASTQFDRAYEKLFF
abundance: once
j_gene: TRBJ1-4
v_gene: TRBV28
d_gene: TRBD1

CDR3nt: TGTGCCAGCAGCTCGCGGGGGACCTACATCACAGATACGCAGTATTTT
CDR3aa: CASSSRGTYITDTQYF
abundance: -
j_gene: TRBJ2-3
v_gene: TRBV9
d_gene: TRBD2

CDR3nt: TGTGCCAGCGCCGACTTGGGGACACTCTCCTACGAGCAGTACTTC
CDR3aa: CASADLGTLSYEQYF
abundance: -
j_gene: TRBJ2-7
v_gene: TRBV27
d_gene: -

CDR3nt: TGTGCCAGTAAAGGGGCCGAGCTTGGGATAGGCTACAATCAGCCCCAGCATTTT
CDR3aa: CASKGAELGIGYNQPQHF
abundance: -
j_gene: TRBJ1-5
v_gene: TRBV19
d_gene: -

CDR3nt: TGTGCCATCAGTGAGTCGACTCAAGCAGATACGCAGTATTTT
CDR3aa: CAISESTQADTQYF
abundance: -
j_gene: TRBJ2-3
v_gene: TRBV10-3
d_gene: -

CDR3nt: TGTGCCAGCAGTTTAAGACAGGCACTGAACTATGGCTACACCTTC
CDR3aa: CASSLRQALNYGYTF
abundance: -
j_gene: TRBJ1-2
v_gene: TRBV28
d_gene: -

CDR3nt: TGCGCCAGCAGCCAAGAGCGTAGCGGGGGGTCGAGCTCCTACAATGAGCAGTTCTTC
CDR3aa: CASSQERSGGSSSYNEQFF
abundance: -
j_gene: TRBJ2-1
v_gene: TRBV4-3
d_gene: TRBD2

CDR3nt: TGTGCCAGCAGCCAAGGACTGACAGGGAACTATGGCTACACCTTC
CDR3aa: CASSQGLTGNYGYTF
abundance: -
j_gene: TRBJ1-2
v_gene: TRBV14
d_gene: TRBD1

CDR3nt: TGTGCCACCAGCAGAGACCTTTGGGACATGGGAAACACCTTC
CDR3aa: CATSRDLWDMGNTF
abundance: -
j_gene: TRBJ1-2
v_gene: TRBV15
d_gene: -

CDR3nt: TGTGCCAGCAGAAACAGGGGAGATACGCAGTATTTT
CDR3aa: CASRNRGDTQYF
abundance: once
j_gene: TRBJ2-3
v_gene: TRBV2
d_gene: TRBD1

CDR3nt: TGTGCCAGCAGTTTAGCTAGCGGGGGCACCGGGGAGCTGTTTTTT
CDR3aa: CASSLASGGTGELFF
abundance: -
j_gene: TRBJ2-2
v_gene: TRBV27
d_gene: TRBD2

CDR3nt: TGTGCCAGCAGCCCTGGCTCGCCTGAGCAGTTCTTC
CDR3aa: CASSPGSPEQFF
abundance: -
j_gene: TRBJ2-1
v_gene: TRBV9
d_gene: -

CDR3nt: TGCGCCAGCAGCTTTAGTAGCGGGAGGCCCACCGGGGAGCTGTTTTTT
CDR3aa: CASSFSSGRPTGELFF
abundance: -
j_gene: TRBJ2-2
v_gene: TRBV5-1
d_gene: TRBD2

CDR3nt: TGTGCCAGCAGTCCTATCGCCCCCTACGAGCAGTACTTC
CDR3aa: CASSPIAPYEQYF
abundance: -
j_gene: TRBJ2-7
v_gene: TRBV27
d_gene: -

CDR3nt: TGTGCCATCAGTGTTGGGCCCTCGGACAGGGTCCACGAGCAGTACTTC
CDR3aa: CAISVGPSDRVHEQYF
abundance: -
j_gene: TRBJ2-7
v_gene: TRBV10-3
d_gene: TRBD1

CDR3nt: -
CDR3aa: CATSRDRVGTGSRGVHF
abundance: -
j_gene: TRBJ1-6
v_gene: TRBV15
d_gene: -

CDR3nt: TGTGCCAGCAGCCGACAGGGGACGAGCACAGATACGCAGTATTTT
CDR3aa: CASSRQGTSTDTQYF
abundance: -
j_gene: TRBJ2-3
v_gene: TRBV11-2
d_gene: TRBD1

CDR3nt: TGTGCCAGCAGTGAAGGACTAGCGGGAGTTTTGCAGTTCTTC
CDR3aa: CASSEGLAGVLQFF
abundance: -
j_gene: TRBJ2-1
v_gene: TRBV2
d_gene: TRBD2

CDR3nt: TGTGCCAGCAGCCCCTTCACAGGGGGCGGGGAGCTGTTTTTT
CDR3aa: CASSPFTGGGELFF
abundance: -
j_gene: TRBJ2-2
v_gene: TRBV9
d_gene: TRBD1

CDR3nt: TGTGCCAGCTCACCGGACAGGCCTAACTATGGCTACACCTTC
CDR3aa: CASSPDRPNYGYTF
abundance: -
j_gene: TRBJ1-2
v_gene: TRBV18
d_gene: TRBD1

CDR3nt: TGCAGCGTCTTAGCGGGGAGGACAGATACGCAGTATTTT
CDR3aa: CSVLAGRTDTQYF
abundance: -
j_gene: TRBJ2-3
v_gene: TRBV29-1
d_gene: TRBD2

CDR3nt: TGTGCCAGCAGTAGTCCCCATTCGGGAGGGCAAGAGACCCAGTACTTC
CDR3aa: CASSSPHSGGQETQYF
abundance: -
j_gene: TRBJ2-5
v_gene: TRBV5-6
d_gene: TRBD2

CDR3nt: TGTGCCAGCAGTTTAGAGGGGGCGTTCGGCGAGCAGTACTTC
CDR3aa: CASSLEGAFGEQYF
abundance: -
j_gene: TRBJ2-7
v_gene: TRBV27
d_gene: TRBD1

CDR3nt: TGTGCCAGCTCGTCCGGGACAGGGGGCAACGAGCAGTACTTC
CDR3aa: CASSSGTGGNEQYF
abundance: few
j_gene: TRBJ2-7
v_gene: TRBV18
d_gene: TRBD1

CDR3nt: TGTGCCAGCAGTTTGATGGAGGGACCTTCACAAGAGACCCAGTACTTC
CDR3aa: CASSLMEGPSQETQYF
abundance: -
j_gene: TRBJ2-5
v_gene: TRBV28
d_gene: -

CDR3nt: TGTGCCAGCAGCGTAGCCCCAGGGGGGTGGATGGCTGAAGCTTTCTTT
CDR3aa: CASSVAPGGWMAEAFF
abundance: -
j_gene: TRBJ1-1
v_gene: TRBV9
d_gene: TRBD1

CDR3nt: TGTGCCAGCAGCGCGACTAGCGGTTATGGCAGCACCGGGGAGCTGTTTTTT
CDR3aa: CASSATSGYGSTGELFF
abundance: -
j_gene: TRBJ2-2
v_gene: TRBV9
d_gene: TRBD2

CDR3nt: TGTGCCTGGAGTGTAGGGAGGGATAATTCACCCCTCCACTTT
CDR3aa: CAWSVGRDNSPLHF
abundance: -
j_gene: TRBJ1-6
v_gene: TRBV30
d_gene: -

CDR3nt: TGCGCCAGCAGCTTGGCCGAAGGGGGCGCCTACAATGAGCAGTTCTTC
CDR3aa: CASSLAEGGAYNEQFF
abundance: -
j_gene: TRBJ2-1
v_gene: TRBV5-1
d_gene: TRBD1

CDR3nt: TGTGCCAGCATTAACGGCGGGCACGCTAATGAAAAACTGTTTTTT
CDR3aa: CASINGGHANEKLFF
abundance: -
j_gene: TRBJ1-4
v_gene: TRBV28
d_gene: -

CDR3nt: TGTGCCAGCAGCACAGGGTGGGCTCAGAAGGACGCTTTCTTT
CDR3aa: CASSTGWAQKDAFF
abundance: -
j_gene: TRBJ1-1
v_gene: TRBV6-2/TRBV6-3
d_gene: -